What follows are 29 T cell receptor beta chains derived from one specimen sequenced in a study of human T cells and chemical hapten exposure. Time point specified: patch test 1, 2 weeks after DPC sensitization. As for treatment: therapeutic diphenylcyclopropenone sensitization with weekly scalp DPC. From the RACE reads, TCRdb called clonotypes with MiXCR, one entry per CDR3 protein. This table holds approximately 340,000 distinct CDR3 sequences, under 8% found once. This specimen was whole blood, taken in connection with sensitization to the hapten diphenylcyclopropenone (DPC). All receptors derive from a woman under 30 with alopecia areata. Some clones in this sample may be carry-over from other donors' samples.

In this sample, this clonotype turned up a few times. This chain connects TRBV10-3 to TRBJ2-7; D might be TRBD2 (6 bases). V was cut by 4 bases and J by 6 bases, with 16 bases left in between. The germline CDR1 and CDR2 sequences are ENHRY and SYGVKD. This CDR3 has 14 amino acids. Written as DNA, the CDR3 is TGTGCCATCAGTGTGGACGGGGGAAGGACCGAGCAGTACTTC. This encodes CAISVDGGRTEQYF.

The V gene is TRBV7-3, the J gene TRBJ1-4; the D gene is possibly TRBD1 (5 bases). CDR1 SGHTA and CDR2 FQGTGA come from the germline V gene. The CDR3 is 15 amino acids. Trimming took 2 bases from V and 3 from J, leaving 10 bases between them. CDR3 nucleotides: TGTGCCAGCAGCTTACGCACAGGACCTAATGAAAAACTGTTTTTT. This gives the protein CASSLRTGPNEKLFF. The complete variable domain, with remaining parts taken from reference TRBV7-3 and TRBJ1-4, reads GAGVSQTPSNKVTEKGKYVELRCDPISGHTALYWYRQSLGQGPEFLIYFQGTGAADDSGLPNDRFFAVRPEGSVSTLKIQRTERGDSAVYLCASSLRTGPNEKLFFGSGTQLSVL.

The table lists this clonotype with a few counts. This chain links TRBV6-4 with TRBJ1-3; possibly TRBD1 for D (5 bases). The CDR3 runs 16 residues. CDR1 MRHNA and CDR2 SNTAGT come from the germline V gene. Trimming removed 7 bases at V and 0 bases at J, with 16 bases between. CDR3 bases: TGTGCCAGCACCCCGGTGGGGGATCCCTCTGGAAACACCATATATTTT. It specifies CASTPVGDPSGNTIYF.

The sample holds a few counts of this clonotype. The chain has TRBV9 and TRBJ2-2; 7 bases agree with TRBD2. V dropped 0 bases and J dropped 2; count of bases not matched to a gene: 4. Germline values: CDR1 SGDLS, CDR2 YYNGEE. This CDR3 is 16 amino acids long. CDR3 in amino acids: CASSVGLAVNTGELFF. CDR3 DNA sequence: TGTGCCAGCAGCGTAGGGCTAGCGGTTAACACCGGGGAGCTGTTTTTT. Together with reference TRBV9 and TRBJ2-2, the CDR3 gives the full variable domain: DSGVTQTPKHLITATGQRVTLRCSPRSGDLSVYWYQQSLDQGLQFLIQYYNGEERAKGNILERFSAQQFPDLHSELNLSSLELGDSALYFCASSVGLAVNTGELFFGEGSRLTVL.

This clonotype has just a few counts. The chain links TRBV2 to TRBJ1-5; D is undetermined. V lost 6 bases and J lost 2, with 14 bases in between. Germline V CDR1 and CDR2: SNHLY, FYNNEI. The CDR3 runs 15 residues. CDR3: CASRGISLGNQPQHF. The CDR3 region has the DNA TGTGCCAGCAGAGGCATTTCATTAGGCAATCAGCCCCAGCATTTT.

The V and J genes are TRBV2 and TRBJ2-3; 9 bases map to TRBD2. CDR1 and CDR2 (germline): SNHLY, FYNNEI. The ends lost 6 bases at V and 4 bases at J; junction bases unmatched: 8. The CDR3 runs 15 residues. The CDR3 region has the DNA TGTGCCAGCAGCCTTGAGGGACTAGCCTCAGATACGCAGTATTTT. It specifies CASSLEGLASDTQYF.

The chain carries TRBV5-1 and TRBJ2-5; 8 bases match TRBD2. Losses at the gene ends were 0 bases for V and 3 bases for J; bases not matched to a gene: 7. The CDR3 has 16 amino acids. The germline gives CDR1 SGHRS, CDR2 YFSETQ. The CDR3 sequence: CASSLVGGGPEETQYF. The CDR3 DNA reads TGCGCCAGCAGCTTGGTTGGCGGGGGGCCCGAAGAGACCCAGTACTTC.

In this sample, this clonotype turned up a few times. The rearrangement links TRBV18 to TRBJ1-1; 7 nucleotides line up with TRBD1. The V segment lost 5 bases and the J segment 6 bases; nucleotides outside the gene matches: 3. CDR3 length equals 12 residues. Germline-derived CDR1 and CDR2 are KGHSH and LQKENI. CDR3 nucleotide sequence: TGTGCCAGCTCAAAGACAGGGCCTGAAGCTTTCTTT. This encodes CASSKTGPEAFF. The whole variable domain, filled in from reference TRBV18 and TRBJ1-1, reads NAGVMQNPRHLVRRRGQEARLRCSPMKGHSHVYWYRQLPEEGLKFMVYLQKENIIDESGMPKERFSAEFPKEGPSILRIQQVVRGDSAAYFCASSKTGPEAFFGQGTRLTVV.

The table lists this clonotype with a few counts. The CDR3 DNA reads TGTGCCAGCTCACCCCTCGGGAGTAGCGGGGCCAACGTCCTGACTTTC. Translation gives CASSPLGSSGANVLTF. The chain uses TRBV18 and TRBJ2-6, with D possibly being TRBD2 (6 bases). CDR1 and CDR2 (germline): KGHSH, LQKENI. With 3 bases removed from V and 4 bases from J, the gap between germline ends came to 13 bases. This CDR3 has 16 residues.

This clonotype was observed a handful of times. The chain joins TRBV3-1 to TRBJ1-2; D is unresolved. This CDR3 has 13 residues. The germline V gene encodes CDR1 LGHDT and CDR2 YNNKEL (reference sequence). Trimming stripped 4 bases from V and 2 bases from J, with 8 bases between. The CDR3 bases are TGTGCCAGCAGCCCAACAGCCAACTATGGCTACACCTTC. Its translation is CASSPTANYGYTF.

This clonotype was picked up a small number of times. V and J are TRBV20-1 and TRBJ1-3; tentative D call: TRBD1 (6 bases). This CDR3 is 15 amino acids long. Germline CDR1 reads DFQATT; CDR2 reads SNEGSKA (reference sequence). V was trimmed by 6 bases and J by 0 bases, leaving 15 bases between them. The CDR3 is CSAGDRLNSGNTIYF. DNA for the CDR3: TGCAGTGCGGGCGACAGGCTCAACTCTGGAAACACCATATATTTT.

This clonotype was observed many times. V usage is TRBV5-1 and J usage is TRBJ2-3; D is ambiguous. The germline V and J ends were trimmed by 0 bases and 0 bases, with 11 bases remaining between them. This CDR3 comprises 16 residues. From germline, CDR1 is SGHRS and CDR2 YFSETQ. The CDR3 loop reads CASSLGGASSTDTQYF. The CDR3 bases are TGCGCCAGCAGCTTGGGCGGTGCGTCTAGCACAGATACGCAGTATTTT.

This clonotype was detected ten times or more. This rearrangement joins TRBV7-2 to TRBJ1-1; D is perhaps TRBD1 (5 bases). V gave up 0 bases and J gave up 6 bases, with 8 bases separating them. The V gene's germline CDR1 is SGHTA and CDR2 FQGNSA. The CDR3 loop spans 13 amino acids. The CDR3 here is CASSLAGGAEAFF. The CDR3 region has the DNA TGTGCCAGCAGCTTAGCGGGGGGGGCTGAAGCTTTCTTT.

In this sample, this clonotype turned up a few times. The CDR3 region is CAIRSGQGVSPSYNEQFF. The CDR3 nucleotides are TGTGCCATCAGATCGGGACAGGGCGTTTCCCCCTCCTACAATGAGCAGTTCTTC. V is TRBV10-3 and J is TRBJ2-1; 9 bases line up with TRBD1. Losses at the gene ends were 6 bases for V and 0 bases for J; bases not matched to a gene: 12. Looked up from germline, CDR1 is ENHRY and CDR2 is SYGVKD. The CDR3 contains 18 residues.

The chain is built from TRBV6-6 and TRBJ1-5; D not certain. Trimming pared 7 bases from V and 5 bases from J, leaving 9 bases between. Germline loops: CDR1 MNHNY, CDR2 SVGAGI (reference sequence). The CDR3 runs to 12 residues. The CDR3 spells CASIGLDQPQHF. The CDR3 coding sequence is TGTGCCAGCATAGGCTTGGATCAGCCCCAGCATTTT.

The chain links TRBV6-2 or TRBV6-3 to TRBJ2-1, with 10 bases identical to TRBD2. Germline CDR1 and CDR2: MNHEY and SVGEGT. V was clipped by 5 bases and J by 6 bases; unmatched bases: 1. The CDR3 has 13 amino acids. The CDR3 DNA is TGTGCCAGCAGTAGACTAGCGGGCAATGAGCAGTTCTTC. Its translation is CASSRLAGNEQFF.

V usage is TRBV5-1 and J usage is TRBJ1-1; 7 bases agree with TRBD1. CDR1 is SGHRS and CDR2 is YFSETQ in the germline V gene. The length of the CDR3 is 18 residues. The V and J ends lost 1 base and 4 bases, in that order; junction bases with no gene match: 16. The chain's CDR3 is CASSLPDREGGQSTEAFF. DNA of the CDR3: TGCGCCAGCAGCTTGCCAGACAGGGAGGGAGGTCAAAGCACTGAAGCTTTCTTT.

The chain couples TRBV5-4 to TRBJ2-5; 9 positions agree with TRBD2. Germline V gene data show CDR1 as SGHNT and CDR2 as YYREEE (reference sequence). Trimming took 4 bases from V and 5 from J; bases not matched to a gene: 18. This CDR3 has 18 amino acids. The CDR3 reads CASSPSYSSGEDLETQYF. The CDR3 bases are TGTGCCAGCAGCCCCAGTTACTCTAGCGGGGAGGATTTGGAGACCCAGTACTTC.

The sample holds a few counts of this clonotype. The chain uses TRBV6-1 and TRBJ1-4; D uncertain. The CDR3 extends over 19 amino acids. V was clipped by 6 bases and J by 6 bases, with 29 bases between them. Germline V gene data show CDR1 as MNHNS and CDR2 as SASEGT. The CDR3 spells CASSSGPPDLKVGDEKLFF. The CDR3 region has the DNA TGTGCCAGCAGCTCCGGGCCCCCCGATTTAAAGGTCGGAGATGAAAAACTGTTTTTT.

This clonotype occurred a few times. The chain combines TRBV20-1 with TRBJ2-1; D unresolved. Per the germline V gene, CDR1 is DFQATT and CDR2 is SNEGSKA (reference sequence). V was trimmed by 2 bases and J by 9 bases, leaving 8 bases between them. The CDR3 length is 11 residues. The chain's CDR3 is CSARKDPEQFF. The CDR3 bases are TGCAGTGCTAGAAAGGACCCTGAGCAGTTCTTC.

Only a few counts were recorded for this clonotype. The J gene is TRBJ2-1, the V gene TRBV27, with 10 bases lining up with TRBD1. The CDR3 spans 15 residues. Germline lookup yields CDR1 MNHEY and CDR2 SMNVEV (reference sequence). With 5 bases clipped from V and 2 bases from J, the junction kept 3 bases outside the gene matches. CDR3 residues: CASSAGQGTYNEQFF. In nucleotides, the CDR3 is TGTGCCAGCAGTGCGGGACAGGGGACCTACAATGAGCAGTTCTTC.

This clonotype turned up a few times. This chain links TRBV9 with TRBJ2-3; TRBD2 matches 8 bases. With 3 bases clipped from V and 5 bases from J, the junction kept 17 bases outside the gene matches. Per germline, CDR1 SGDLS and CDR2 YYNGEE. The CDR3 runs to 18 residues. CDR3 protein: CASSAHATGGHLRDTQYF. The DNA for the CDR3 is TGTGCCAGCAGCGCACACGCAACGGGGGGGCACCTTAGAGATACGCAGTATTTT.

In this sample, this clonotype turned up a few times. The chain carries TRBV4-3 and TRBJ2-2; D gene unclear. Trimming left V 2 bases short and J 7 bases short, with 8 bases between. Germline lookup yields CDR1 LGHNA and CDR2 YSLEER. This CDR3 has 13 residues. As DNA, the CDR3 is TGCGCCAGCAGCCAAACCACCGTCGGGGAGCTGTTTTTT. This encodes CASSQTTVGELFF.

This clonotype was detected only a few times. The rearrangement links TRBV28 to TRBJ1-2, with unresolved D. The CDR3 has 14 amino acids. Trimming removed 9 bases at V and 4 bases at J, with 18 bases between. Germline V gives CDR1 MDHEN, CDR2 SYDVKM. Written as DNA, the CDR3 is TGTGCCAGATCAACTATATGGGCGGCCTATGGCTACACCTTC. This gives the protein CARSTIWAAYGYTF.

This clonotype was seen more than once but under ten times. The chain recombines TRBV20-1 with TRBJ2-7, with 10 bases matching TRBD1. Germline trimming cut 6 bases from V and 6 bases from J; bases unmatched to any gene: 14. CDR1 and CDR2 (germline): DFQATT, SNEGSKA (reference sequence). The CDR3 consists of 15 residues. This CDR3 is CSAGGDRGSFGEQYF. CDR3 coding DNA: TGCAGTGCAGGGGGGGACAGGGGTTCGTTTGGCGAGCAGTACTTC.

This chain connects TRBV7-9 to TRBJ1-2; D unclear. V lost 3 bases to trimming and J lost 7 bases, with 15 bases between them. This CDR3 spans 14 amino acids. Germline CDR1 and CDR2: SEHNR and FQNEAQ (reference sequence). CDR3 DNA sequence: TGTGCCAGCAGCTTGGGATCCGGCTCCGGTGGCTACACCTTC. This translates into CASSLGSGSGGYTF.

This clonotype came up a few times. The chain couples TRBV29-1 to TRBJ1-3; D is ambiguous. CDR1 SQVTM and CDR2 ANQGSEA come from the germline V gene. This CDR3 region has 14 residues. Trimming pared 3 bases from V and 4 bases from J, leaving 13 bases between. The CDR3 spells CSVEPGVAGNTIYF. CDR3 nucleotide sequence: TGCAGCGTTGAGCCAGGAGTTGCGGGAAACACCATATATTTT.

This clonotype was counted only a few times. This chain joins TRBV7-2 and TRBJ2-1, with 10 nucleotides matching TRBD1. V shed 4 bases and J 2 bases; nucleotides not matched to a gene: 8. The CDR3 is 17 residues long. Per the germline V gene, CDR1 is SGHTA and CDR2 is FQGNSA. This chain's CDR3 is CASSSNGQGVTYNEQFF. In nucleotides, the CDR3 is TGTGCCAGCAGCTCTAACGGACAGGGGGTAACCTACAATGAGCAGTTCTTC.

This clonotype turned up a few times. This chain links TRBV4-2 with TRBJ1-1; tentatively, D is TRBD1 (5 bases). Germline values: CDR1 LGHNA, CDR2 YNFKEQ. The CDR3 runs to 15 residues. Trimming took off 5 bases at V and 4 bases at J, with 17 bases between the two ends. The DNA for the CDR3 is TGTGCCAGCAGCACGGGGGTAGAGGGACTCACTGAAGCTTTCTTT. This codes for CASSTGVEGLTEAFF.